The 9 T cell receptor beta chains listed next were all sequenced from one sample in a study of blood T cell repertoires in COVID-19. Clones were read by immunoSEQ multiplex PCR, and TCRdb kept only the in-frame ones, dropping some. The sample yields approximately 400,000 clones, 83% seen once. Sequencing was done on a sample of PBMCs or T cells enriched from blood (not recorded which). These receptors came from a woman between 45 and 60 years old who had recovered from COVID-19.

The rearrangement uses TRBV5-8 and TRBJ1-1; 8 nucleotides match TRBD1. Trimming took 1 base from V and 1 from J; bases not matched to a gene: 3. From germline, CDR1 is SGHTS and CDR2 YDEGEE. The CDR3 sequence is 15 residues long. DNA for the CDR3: TGTGCCAGCAGCTTGTACGGGACAGGGAACACTGAAGCTTTCTTT. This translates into CASSLYGTGNTEAFF.

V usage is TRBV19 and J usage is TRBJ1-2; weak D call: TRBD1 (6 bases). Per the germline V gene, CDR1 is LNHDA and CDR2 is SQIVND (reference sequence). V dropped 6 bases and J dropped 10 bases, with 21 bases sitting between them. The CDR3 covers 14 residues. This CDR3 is CASRVRDTPSIYTF. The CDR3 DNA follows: TGTGCCAGTAGGGTGAGGGACACTCCGTCGATCTACACCTTC.

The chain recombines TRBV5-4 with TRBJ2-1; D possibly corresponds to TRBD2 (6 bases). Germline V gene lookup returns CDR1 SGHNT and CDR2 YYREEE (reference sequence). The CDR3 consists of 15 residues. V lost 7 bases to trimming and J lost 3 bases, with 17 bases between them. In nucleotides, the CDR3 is TGTGCCAGCGCCTTGACGGGAGATCTCTACAATGAGCAGTTCTTC. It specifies CASALTGDLYNEQFF.

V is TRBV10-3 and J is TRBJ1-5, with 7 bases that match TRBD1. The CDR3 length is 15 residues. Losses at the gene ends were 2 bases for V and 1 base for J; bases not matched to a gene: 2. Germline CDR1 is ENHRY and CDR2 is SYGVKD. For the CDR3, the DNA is TGTGCCATCAGTGAGAGGGACAGAAGCAATCAGCCCCAGCATTTT. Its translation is CAISERDRSNQPQHF.

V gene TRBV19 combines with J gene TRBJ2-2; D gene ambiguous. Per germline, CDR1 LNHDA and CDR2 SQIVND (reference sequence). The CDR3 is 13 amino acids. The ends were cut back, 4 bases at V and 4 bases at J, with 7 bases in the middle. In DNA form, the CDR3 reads TGTGCCAGTAGTACGCACAGCACCGGGGAGCTGTTTTTT. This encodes CASSTHSTGELFF.

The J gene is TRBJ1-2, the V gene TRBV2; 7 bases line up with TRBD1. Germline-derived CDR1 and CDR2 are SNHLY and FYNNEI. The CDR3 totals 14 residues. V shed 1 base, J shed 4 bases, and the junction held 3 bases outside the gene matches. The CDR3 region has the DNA TGTGCCAGCAGTGAAGGACAGGGAACCTATGGCTACACCTTC. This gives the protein CASSEGQGTYGYTF.

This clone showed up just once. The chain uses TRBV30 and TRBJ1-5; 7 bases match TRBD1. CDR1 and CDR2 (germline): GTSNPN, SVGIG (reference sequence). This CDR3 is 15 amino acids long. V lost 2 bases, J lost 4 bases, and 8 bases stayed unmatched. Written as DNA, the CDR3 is TGTGCCTGGAGTATAACAGGGGAGACAAATCAGCCCCAGCATTTT. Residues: CAWSITGETNQPQHF.

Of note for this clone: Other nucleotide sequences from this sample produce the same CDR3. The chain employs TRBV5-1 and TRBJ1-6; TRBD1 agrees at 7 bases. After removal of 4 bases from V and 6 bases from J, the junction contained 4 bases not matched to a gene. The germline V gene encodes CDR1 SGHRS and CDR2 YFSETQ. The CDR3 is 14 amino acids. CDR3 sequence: CASSPDRANSPLHF. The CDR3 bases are TGCGCCAGCAGCCCAGACAGGGCTAATTCACCCCTCCACTTT. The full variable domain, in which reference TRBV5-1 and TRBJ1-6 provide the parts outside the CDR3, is KAGVTQTPRYLIKTRGQQVTLSCSPISGHRSVSWYQQTPGQGLQFLFEYFSETQRNKGNFPGRFSGRQFSNSRSEMNVSTLELGDSALYLCASSPDRANSPLHFGNGTRLTVT.

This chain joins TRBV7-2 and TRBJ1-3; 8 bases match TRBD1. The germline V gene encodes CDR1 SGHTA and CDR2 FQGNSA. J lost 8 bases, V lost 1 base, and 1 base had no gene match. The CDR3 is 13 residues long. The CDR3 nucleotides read TGTGCCAGCAGCTTAGTACAGGGGGACACCATATATTTT. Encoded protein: CASSLVQGDTIYF.